This T cell receptor (beta chain) was sequenced in a study of Ad26.COV2.S vaccination and SARS-CoV-2 variants (dated by TCRdb to the early 2020s). At the level of the whole study: Vaccine-arm donors were drawn from COV1001, a multicentre, randomized, double-blind, placebo-controlled phase I-IIa trial of Ad26.COV2.S in healthy adults. Trial participants were randomized into five groups of five: low-dose or high-dose Ad26.COV2.S given once or twice, or placebo on both occasions. Ad26.COV2.S was administered intramuscularly at a dose of 5x10^10 or 1x10^11 viral particles, either as one shot or as two shots given 56 days apart. The TCR-sequenced set comprised approximately 30 samples: around 20 Ad26.COV2.S vaccine recipients, 5 placebo recipients and 8 SARS-CoV-2 convalescent individuals. Throughout the experiments and outcome assessment, investigators stayed blinded to trial group allocation. The specificity and breadth of SARS-CoV-2-reactive T cell receptors after Ad26.COV2.S vaccination were assessed by TCRbeta repertoire sequencing.

Beyond this particular receptor, the publication reports: According to the authors, total T cell responses may have been underestimated by the TCR breadth and depth analyses. Ad26.COV2.S recipients had higher spike-specific TCR breadth than placebo recipients (P = 0.0014). The study lacked the statistical power to compare responses across vaccine doses or regimens. Non-spike TCR breadth was comparable between vaccine and placebo recipients, consistent with the vaccine containing only spike. After vaccination, spike-specific CD8+ and CD4+ T cell responses were reported to show substantial breadth.

According to the study, the label for this sample's treatment or condition signals: approximately 18 received Ad26.COV2.S at low or high dose, single or two shots; roughly five received placebo; per-sample allocation not given. For vaccine and placebo recipients, the sequenced repertoires came from samples collected on day 63 after the first injection. Cohort 1b enrolled around 23 adults aged 18-55 years at a single site in Boston, USA, between 29 July and 7 August 2020. As a vaccine, Ad26.COV2.S was a replication-incompetent adenovirus type 26 vector that expressed a prefusion-stabilized SARS-CoV-2 spike protein derived from the original Wuhan strain. This clone was counted a single time. This clone's antigen is unknown. The input lacks base qualities; no much larger clone sits a single base away. The immunoSEQ Assay was used to sequence TCRbeta CDR3 regions. After extraction, genomic DNA underwent amplification by bias-controlled multiplex PCR, followed by high-throughput sequencing. From the authors' description of their analysis: To quantify the absolute abundance of every unique TCRbeta CDR3 region, sequences were collapsed and filtered. Usable DNA was measured by amplifying reference genes present in all nucleated cells, and TCRbeta template counts were normalized to that usable DNA to estimate T cell fraction. Repertoire TCRs were annotated as SARS-CoV-2-specific when V gene, CDR3 amino acid sequence and J gene were exactly matched to a known reactive TCR set. MIRA supplied the reference SARS-CoV-2 TCR set, which was filtered for enrichment in COVID-19-positive ImmuneCODE repertoires so that public or cross-reactive TCRs were removed. Drawing on the MIRA antigens, annotated TCRs were analysed further at the level of specific ORF or position within ORF. Breadth was defined as annotated unique rearrangements over total unique productive rearrangements; depth was the summed frequency of those rearrangements. TCR breadth was compared between groups using two-sided Wilcoxon rank-sum tests. In TCRdb, the immuneACCESS table is reduced to in-frame sequences with V and J assigned. These tables do not hold every clone; where another copy was compared, an unresolved V gene accounts for under half, and the others remain unexplained. The V and J calls and clone size were taken over from that table, and D and trimming were inferred from the DNA. In all, the sample holds about 390,000 clones, and about nine tenths of those were seen once. The top ten hold about 1.7% of the sample.

CDR1 SQVTM and CDR2 ANQGSEA were looked up in the germline V gene. Measured from the cysteine to the phenylalanine, the CDR3 is 15 residues long. Only the CDR3 portion is preserved as DNA: 45 bases, with reading frame beginning at the first base. The junction shows trimming of 1 base on V and 3 bases on J, and the gene matches do not reach 5 bases of it. This sequence originates from a person between 18 and 59 years old who received the Ad26.COV2.S COVID-19 vaccine or a placebo. This sequence uses TRBV29-1 and TRBJ2-3; TRBD1 matches 9 bases in the middle. Sample: peripheral blood, taken in a trial of Ad26.COV2.S vaccine versus placebo. The CDR3 amino acid sequence is: CSVEGDRVRTDTQYF. The DNA sequence follows: TGCAGCGTTGAAGGGGACAGGGTAAGGACAGATACGCAGTATTTT.